This entry is about one T cell receptor (beta chain). Its specificity is not known. Without exception, participants with HIV were treated in the United States. This specimen comes from a study of long-term antiretroviral therapy in people with HIV. Investigators performed immunoSEQ version v3.0 at survey level. Each sample aimed for 40,000-50,000 sequenced T-cell genomes. Some clones are missing from TCRdb's copy, which holds only in-frame ones; the method was immunoSEQ multiplex PCR. The table lists 35,000 or so clones, 90% to 95% of them singletons, with about 3.6% in the top ten. Between the trimmed V and J ends, which lost 4 bases and 0 bases, there was a span of 8 bases. CDR3 length: 14 residues. The V gene's germline CDR1 is SGHDT and CDR2 YYEEEE. Overall study results and limits: Someone took the blood between the mid-2000s and the late 2010s, maybe while older ART regimens were in use.

The sequenced sample was unsorted PBMCs, obtained 4.1 years after starting antiretroviral therapy. The TCR comes from a woman between 45 and 60 years old with HIV. The gene calls are TRBV5-6 and TRBJ1-3; D unclear. CDR3: CASSDRNSGNTIYF. CDR3 DNA: TGTGCCAGCAGCGACCGGAACTCTGGAAACACCATATATTTT.